This is a list of T cell receptor beta chains from one sample in a study of blood T cell repertoires in COVID-19. Sequencing used immunoSEQ multiplex PCR; TCRdb keeps in-frame clones, though not all of them. The sample yields roughly 250,000 clones, approximately 88% seen once. Source material: PBMCs or T cells enriched from blood (not recorded which). The receptors derive from a woman aged 40 to 50 with acute COVID-19. Both conserved end residues are part of each CDR3. The order of the fields is D gene, clone size, J gene, V gene, CDR3 protein, CDR3 DNA. A D gene is named only where the DNA matches it firmly. Only part of the rows carry a size: once, few, many, or a class if the clone is expanded.

-,once,TRBJ2-7,TRBV24-1,CATSAAYPNYEQYF,TGTGCCACCAGCGCGGCGTATCCGAATTACGAGCAGTACTTC
-,once,TRBJ1-5,TRBV11-2,CASSLDLSGHQPQHF,TGTGCCAGCAGCTTAGATCTTTCAGGGCATCAGCCCCAGCATTTT
-,-,TRBJ1-2,TRBV15,CATRETGSKIYYGYTF,TGTGCCACCAGGGAGACAGGCTCTAAAATCTACTATGGCTACACCTTC
-,-,TRBJ2-1,TRBV9,CASSFGTVYNEQFF,TGTGCCAGCAGCTTCGGGACTGTCTACAATGAGCAGTTCTTC
-,once,TRBJ1-5,TRBV3-1/TRBV3-2,CASSQDTGFFQPQHF,TGTGCCAGCAGCCAAGACACGGGGTTTTTTCAGCCCCAGCATTTT
-,-,TRBJ1-6,TRBV28,CASSSLTGGTSPLHF,TGTGCCAGCAGTTCCCTAACAGGCGGCACCTCACCCCTCCACTTT
-,-,TRBJ1-6,TRBV27,CASSLKFGRLMPLHF,TGTGCCAGCAGTTTGAAGTTCGGTCGCTTGATGCCCCTCCACTTT
TRBD2,-,TRBJ2-1,TRBV6-5,CASRLTSGSDEQFF,TGTGCCAGCAGACTGACTAGCGGGAGCGATGAGCAGTTCTTC
-,once,TRBJ2-7,TRBV19,CASAPSQEGTYEQYF,TGTGCCAGTGCCCCCTCACAGGAAGGTACCTACGAGCAGTACTTC
-,-,TRBJ1-5,TRBV5-5,CASSLGPRGSSGQPQHF,TGTGCCAGCAGCTTGGGCCCACGGGGTTCCTCTGGACAGCCCCAGCATTTT
TRBD1,-,TRBJ2-2,TRBV24-1,CATKSLQGPGELFF,TGTGCCACCAAGAGCCTACAGGGGCCCGGGGAGCTGTTTTTT
TRBD1,-,TRBJ1-5,TRBV5-6,CASSLRGLSSNQPQHF,TGTGCCAGCAGCTTGAGGGGGCTCTCAAGCAATCAGCCCCAGCATTTT
TRBD2,-,TRBJ2-2,TRBV18,CASSPASKGGLNTGELFF,TGTGCCAGCTCACCTGCTTCGAAGGGAGGGTTGAACACCGGGGAGCTGTTTTTT
-,-,TRBJ2-3,TRBV27,CASSFVLGPLSPTDTQYF,TGTGCCAGCAGTTTTGTCTTAGGCCCTCTTAGCCCCACAGATACGCAGTATTTT
-,-,TRBJ2-1,TRBV9,CASSGANEQFF,TGTGCCAGCAGCGGGGCGAATGAGCAGTTCTTC
TRBD1,few,TRBJ2-7,TRBV3-1/TRBV3-2,CASSAPGQPPYEQYF,TGTGCCAGCAGCGCCCCGGGACAGCCCCCCTACGAGCAGTACTTC
TRBD1,few,TRBJ1-3,TRBV9,CASSPSTGAGNTIYF,TGTGCCAGCAGCCCCAGCACAGGGGCTGGAAACACCATATATTTT
TRBD2,once,TRBJ2-3,TRBV7-9,CASSSPSGSGGDTQYF,TGTGCCAGCAGCTCCCCTAGCGGGAGTGGGGGAGATACGCAGTATTTT
-,once,TRBJ1-2,TRBV5-4,CASSWDNNYGYTF,TGTGCCAGCAGCTGGGACAATAACTATGGCTACACCTTC
TRBD2,-,TRBJ2-3,TRBV24-1,CATSDDGGMADTQYF,TGTGCCACCAGTGATGACGGGGGGATGGCGGATACGCAGTATTTT
TRBD1,-,TRBJ1-6,TRBV27,CASSLSPPRTGRSSPLHF,TGTGCCAGCAGTTTATCCCCCCCCCGGACAGGGAGGAGTTCACCCCTCCACTTT
TRBD1,-,TRBJ1-5,TRBV18,CASSRDRDQPQHF,TGTGCCAGCTCACGGGACAGGGACCAGCCCCAGCATTTT
-,-,TRBJ1-1,TRBV11-2,CASSLTSGGRTEAFF,TGTGCCAGCAGCTTAACCTCAGGTGGGAGGACTGAAGCTTTCTTT
-,-,TRBJ2-2,TRBV6-5,CACNRAGKFGELFF,TGTGCCTGCAACCGGGCAGGGAAATTCGGGGAGCTGTTTTTT
TRBD1,once,TRBJ1-1,TRBV4-2,CASSQQIGTGVSEAFF,TGTGCCAGCAGCCAACAAATCGGGACAGGGGTGTCTGAAGCTTTCTTT
-,-,TRBJ2-5,TRBV5-6,CASSQHTGNQETQYF,TGTGCCAGCAGCCAGCATACCGGGAACCAAGAGACCCAGTACTTC
-,few,TRBJ1-3,TRBV6-1,CASSEAGQGSGNTIYF,TGTGCCAGCAGTGAAGCCGGGCAGGGATCTGGAAACACCATATATTTT
-,-,TRBJ1-5,TRBV3-1/TRBV3-2,CASSQDSGGAQPQHF,TGTGCCAGCAGCCAAGATTCTGGGGGGGCTCAGCCCCAGCATTTT
-,-,TRBJ2-3,TRBV7-2,CASLLRAFSTDTQYF,TGTGCCAGCCTACTAAGAGCGTTTAGCACAGATACGCAGTATTTT
TRBD1,-,TRBJ1-2,TRBV5-6,CASSLGRGRAGYTF,TGTGCCAGCAGCTTGGGCAGGGGGCGCGCTGGCTACACCTTC
TRBD1,-,TRBJ1-2,TRBV6-1,CASSETTGSANYGYTF,TGTGCCAGCAGTGAAACGACAGGGTCAGCTAACTATGGCTACACCTTC
TRBD2,-,TRBJ2-5,TRBV10-1,CASSEYSASGREETQYF,TGCGCCAGCAGTGAGTATTCGGCTAGCGGGAGAGAGGAGACCCAGTACTTC
-,-,TRBJ2-3,TRBV27,CASSPGITSTDTQYF,TGTGCCAGCAGTCCCGGGATTACTAGCACAGATACGCAGTATTTT
-,-,TRBJ2-2,TRBV6-5,CASSYAGYENTGELFF,TGTGCCAGCAGTTACGCAGGGTACGAGAACACCGGGGAGCTGTTTTTT
TRBD1,many,TRBJ1-2,TRBV5-6,CASSTGQANYGYTF,TGTGCCAGCAGCACGGGACAGGCTAACTATGGCTACACCTTC
TRBD1,-,TRBJ2-1,TRBV6-5,CASSYLRTGANEQFF,TGTGCCAGCAGTTACTTGAGGACAGGGGCGAATGAGCAGTTCTTC
TRBD1,-,TRBJ2-5,TRBV30,CAWGRGQGGLSETQYF,TGTGCCTGGGGACGTGGACAGGGAGGCTTGTCGGAGACCCAGTACTTC
TRBD1,-,TRBJ1-2,TRBV4-1,CASRSPGQGVGYTF,TGCGCCAGCAGGTCCCCGGGACAGGGTGTTGGCTACACCTTC
-,-,TRBJ1-3,TRBV30,CAWSVWGDTIYF,TGTGCCTGGAGTGTTTGGGGAGACACCATATATTTT
-,-,TRBJ2-5,TRBV7-9,CASSQGVYDNQETQYF,TGTGCCAGCAGCCAAGGGGTCTATGACAACCAAGAGACCCAGTACTTC
TRBD1,-,TRBJ1-2,TRBV30,CAWSVYGGQAPNYGYTF,TGTGCCTGGAGTGTCTATGGGGGACAGGCCCCTAACTATGGCTACACCTTC
-,-,TRBJ1-1,TRBV6-5,CASSYSSPVDTEAFF,TGTGCCAGCAGTTACTCGTCCCCCGTTGACACTGAAGCTTTCTTT
-,-,TRBJ1-2,TRBV1,CTSSQEATRRGYTF,TGCACCAGCAGCCAAGAGGCAACCCGCAGGGGCTACACCTTC
-,-,TRBJ1-6,TRBV4-3,CASSQEFSSYNSPLHF,TGCGCCAGCAGCCAAGAGTTCAGCTCCTATAATTCACCCCTCCACTTT
-,-,TRBJ1-5,TRBV28,CASQEAGDQPQHF,TGTGCCAGCCAGGAGGCGGGGGATCAGCCCCAGCATTTT
-,-,TRBJ1-6,TRBV5-6,CASSLGGQSPYNSPLHF,TGTGCCAGCAGCTTGGGGGGCCAATCCCCATATAATTCACCCCTCCACTTT
-,-,TRBJ1-6,TRBV3-1/TRBV3-2,CASSLQGSNSPLHF,TGTGCCAGCAGCCTACAGGGTTCGAATTCACCCCTCCACTTT
TRBD1,-,TRBJ2-7,TRBV28,CASSSSGTGEIQEQYF,TGTGCCAGCAGTTCTTCCGGGACAGGGGAAATTCAAGAGCAGTACTTC
TRBD2,once,TRBJ2-6,TRBV27,CASAWGGGPSGANVLTF,TGTGCCAGCGCCTGGGGGGGAGGCCCATCTGGGGCCAACGTCCTGACTTTC
-,-,TRBJ2-1,TRBV4-1,CASSQRMGASKNEQFF,TGCGCCAGCAGCCAACGGATGGGGGCTTCAAAGAATGAGCAGTTCTTC
TRBD2,-,TRBJ2-7,TRBV11-2,CASSSREDGEQYF,TGTGCCAGCAGCTCGCGGGAGGACGGCGAGCAGTACTTC
TRBD2,-,TRBJ2-4,TRBV29-1,CSVVFPGTSGMNIQYF,TGCAGCGTTGTATTTCCCGGGACTAGCGGGATGAACATTCAGTACTTC
TRBD2,-,TRBJ2-1,TRBV3-1/TRBV3-2,CASSAGGGYNEQFF,TGTGCCAGCAGCGCGGGAGGCGGGTACAATGAGCAGTTCTTC
-,once,TRBJ1-3,TRBV10-1,CASSESTGSRGNTIYF,TGCGCCAGCAGTGAGTCGACCGGGAGTCGTGGAAACACCATATATTTT
-,-,TRBJ1-2,TRBV13,CASSFRQANYGYTF,TGTGCCAGCAGCTTCCGACAGGCTAACTATGGCTACACCTTC
TRBD2,-,TRBJ2-5,TRBV5-1,CASSTDRTSGRETQYF,TGCGCCAGCAGCACCGATCGGACTAGCGGGAGGGAGACCCAGTACTTC
-,-,TRBJ1-2,TRBV2,CASSEWGRDYGYTF,TGTGCCAGCAGTGAATGGGGGCGCGACTATGGCTACACCTTC
TRBD1,-,TRBJ1-1,TRBV2,CASSEGGGAWNTEAFF,TGTGCCAGCAGTGAAGGAGGGGGCGCGTGGAACACTGAAGCTTTCTTT
TRBD1,-,TRBJ1-2,TRBV18,CASSLTLVTGGDGYTF,TGTGCCAGCTCACTAACCCTCGTGACAGGGGGCGATGGCTACACCTTC